This TCR beta chain was retrieved from a study of OX40 agonist ivuxolimab in advanced cancers. The CDR3 extends over 16 amino acids. V lost 4 bases to trimming and J lost 4 bases, with 17 bases between them. Looked up from germline, CDR1 is SNHLY and CDR2 is FYNNEI. Sequenced by immunoSEQ multiplex PCR; TCRdb stores in-frame clones only, minus some. This table holds about 150,000 clones, roughly 92% found once. The chain employs TRBV2 and TRBJ2-1, with a tentative D call TRBD1 (6 bases). This TCR was sampled from an adult with an advanced solid tumor such as melanoma, head and neck, liver or kidney cancer. This material consisted of CD4+ or CD8+ T cells sorted from blood, taken in a trial of the OX40 agonist ivuxolimab. DNA of the CDR3: TGTGCCAGCAGTGGACAGGAGGTCACCTTTTACAATGAGCAGTTCTTC. Encoded protein: CASSGQEVTFYNEQFF.